These 8 T cell receptor beta chains originate from one sample sequenced in a study of spatial heterogeneity in lung cancer. MiXCR, run by TCRdb on the 5' RACE reads, gives a single entry per CDR3 protein. Of tens of thousands of distinct CDR3 sequences in the sample, about 8.2% were seen once. This sample's time point: blood at routine non-recurrence follow-up after resection. The sequenced sample was PBMCs, obtained at follow-up. The receptors were sampled from a female donor with early-stage non-small cell lung cancer.

This clonotype was seen a few times. The CDR3 sequence: CATSGTGTSYGEQFF. The CDR3 DNA sequence: TGTGCCACCAGTGGTACCGGGACTAGCTATGGGGAGCAGTTCTTC. This sequence joins TRBV24-1 and TRBJ2-1; 9 bases fit TRBD2. Germline lookup yields CDR1 KGHDR and CDR2 SFDVKD. This CDR3 spans 15 amino acids. The J segment lost 10 bases and the V segment lost 5 bases, leaving 11 bases of the junction unmatched.

V usage is TRBV20-1 and J usage is TRBJ2-5; TRBD2 is a possible D gene (6 bases). The CDR3 extends over 15 amino acids. Germline CDR1 and CDR2: DFQATT and SNEGSKA (reference sequence). The germline V and J ends were trimmed by 0 bases and 7 bases, with 18 bases remaining between them. The CDR3 nucleotides are TGCAGTGCTAGAGATACCGGGACTGACGCCCCGACCCAGTACTTC. It is translated as CSARDTGTDAPTQYF.

This clonotype came up many times. The chain recombines TRBV20-1 with TRBJ2-5; D might be TRBD1 (6 bases). This CDR3 contains 13 residues. Germline-derived CDR1 and CDR2 are DFQATT and SNEGSKA (reference sequence). Deletions cut 6 bases from V and 4 bases from J, with 15 bases between. The CDR3 DNA reads as TGCAGTGCCAGTATCCTCAGGGGAGAGACCCAGTACTTC. Translating it yields CSASILRGETQYF.

The sample holds many counts of this clonotype. The chain is built from TRBV3-1 and TRBJ2-3; 9 nucleotides agree with TRBD2. The CDR3 sequence is 16 residues long. Germline CDR1 reads LGHDT; CDR2 reads YNNKEL (reference sequence). The J segment lost 6 bases and the V segment lost 3 bases, leaving 10 bases of the junction unmatched. The CDR3: CASSHVISGSRDTQYF. The DNA of the CDR3 is TGTGCCAGCAGCCACGTAATTAGCGGGAGTAGGGATACGCAGTATTTT.

Points on this clonotype: A much larger clone lies one base from this, so it may be a read error. The rearrangement uses TRBV7-9 and TRBJ2-7; 9 bases match TRBD2. The CDR3 runs 14 residues. Germline CDR1 is SEHNR and CDR2 is FQNEAQ (reference sequence). The V segment lost 3 bases and the J segment 2 bases; nucleotides outside the gene matches: 2. The CDR3 nucleotides are TGTGCCAGCAGCTTTAGCGGGAGCGCCTACGAGCAGTACTTC. Protein product: CASSFSGSAYEQYF. The variable domain in full, completed from reference TRBV7-9 and TRBJ2-7, reads DTGVSQNPRHKITKRGQNVTFRCDPISEHNRLYWYRQTLGQGPEFLTYFQNEAQLEKSRLLSDRFSAERPKGSFSTLEIQRTEQGDSAMYLCASSFSGSAYEQYFGPGTRLTVT.

This clonotype was counted a few times. The chain recombines TRBV21-1 with TRBJ2-1; TRBD2, the table's D call, lacks a check against the DNA. TRBV21-1 corresponds to a pseudogene. This CDR3 spans 17 amino acids. This chain's CDR3 is CASSLRRTSGRGHEQFF. CDR3 sequence (DNA): TGTGCCAGCAGCCTCCGCCGGACTAGCGGGAGAGGGCATGAGCAGTTCTTC.

This clonotype appeared many times. The chain employs TRBV7-6 and TRBJ1-5; no firm D call. Trimming took off 2 bases at V and 4 bases at J, with 18 bases between the two ends. The CDR3 totals 17 residues. The V gene's germline CDR1 is SGHVS and CDR2 FNYEAQ. CDR3 sequence: CASSLLSGGLDNQPQHF. In DNA, the CDR3 is TGTGCCAGCAGCTTACTCTCCGGAGGGTTAGATAATCAGCCCCAGCATTTT.

At least ten counts were recorded for this clonotype. The genes are TRBV28 and TRBJ2-2; the match to TRBD2 covers 9 bases. Germline V lookup: CDR1 MDHEN, CDR2 SYDVKM. Unmatched junction bases numbered 7, after V lost 8 bases and J lost 9 bases. The CDR3 covers 13 residues. The DNA of the CDR3 is TGTGCCAGCTTCCGGCGGGAGGGTAGGGAGCTGTTTTTT. This encodes CASFRREGRELFF.